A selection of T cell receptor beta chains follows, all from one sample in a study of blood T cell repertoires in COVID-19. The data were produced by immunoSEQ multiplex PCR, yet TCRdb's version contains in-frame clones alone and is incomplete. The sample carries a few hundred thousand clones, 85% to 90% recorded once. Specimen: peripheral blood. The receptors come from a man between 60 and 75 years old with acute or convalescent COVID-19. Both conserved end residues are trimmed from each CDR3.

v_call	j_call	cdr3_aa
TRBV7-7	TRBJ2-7	ASSTRTSGGQVYEQY
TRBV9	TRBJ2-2	ASSLYPTGKTNTGELF
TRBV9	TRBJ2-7	ASSPRDYPYEQY
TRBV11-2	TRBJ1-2	ASSYGVGSDGYT
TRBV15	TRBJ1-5	ATSRVGNQPQH
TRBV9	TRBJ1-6	ASSVRSGDSPLH
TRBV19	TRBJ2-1	ASSIVGGRGPIEQF
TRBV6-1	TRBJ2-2	ASSEGPFTGELF
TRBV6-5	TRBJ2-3	ASSYTGLEADTQY
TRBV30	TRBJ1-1	AWSPGQGFVNTEAF
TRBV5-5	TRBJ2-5	ASRLSQGVSETQY
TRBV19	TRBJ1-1	ASRWGDMNTEAF
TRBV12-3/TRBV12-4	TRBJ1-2	ASSLGARYGYT